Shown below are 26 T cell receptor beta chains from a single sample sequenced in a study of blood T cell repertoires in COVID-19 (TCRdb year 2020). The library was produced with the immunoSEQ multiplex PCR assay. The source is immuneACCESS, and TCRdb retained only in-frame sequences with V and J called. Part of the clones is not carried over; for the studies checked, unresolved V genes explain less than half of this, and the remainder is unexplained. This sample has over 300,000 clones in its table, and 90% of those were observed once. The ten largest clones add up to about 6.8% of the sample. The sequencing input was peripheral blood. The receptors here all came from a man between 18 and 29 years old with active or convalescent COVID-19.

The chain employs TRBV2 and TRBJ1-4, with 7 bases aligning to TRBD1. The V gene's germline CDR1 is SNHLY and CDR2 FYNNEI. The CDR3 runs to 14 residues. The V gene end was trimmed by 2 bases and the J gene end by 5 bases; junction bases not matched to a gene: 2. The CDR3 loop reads CASSEWGQNEKLFF. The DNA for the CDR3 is TGTGCCAGCAGTGAATGGGGACAGAATGAAAAACTGTTTTTT.

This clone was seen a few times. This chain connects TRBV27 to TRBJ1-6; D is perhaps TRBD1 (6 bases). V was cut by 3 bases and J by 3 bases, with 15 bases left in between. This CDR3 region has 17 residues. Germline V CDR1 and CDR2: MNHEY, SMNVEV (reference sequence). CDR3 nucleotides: TGTGCCAGCAGTTTCCCTTACAGGGTTTTCTATAATTCACCCCTCCACTTT. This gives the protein CASSFPYRVFYNSPLHF.

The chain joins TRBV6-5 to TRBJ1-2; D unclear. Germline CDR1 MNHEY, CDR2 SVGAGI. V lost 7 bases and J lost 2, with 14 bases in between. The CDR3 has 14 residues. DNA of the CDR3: TGTGCCAGCACCCCGGTTGCGGAGAACTATGGCTACACCTTC. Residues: CASTPVAENYGYTF.

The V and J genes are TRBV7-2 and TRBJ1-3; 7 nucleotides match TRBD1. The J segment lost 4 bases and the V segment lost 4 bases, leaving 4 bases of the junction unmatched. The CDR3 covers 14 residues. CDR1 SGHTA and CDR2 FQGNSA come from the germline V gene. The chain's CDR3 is CASSSTGTGNTIYF. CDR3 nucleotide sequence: TGTGCCAGCAGCTCGACAGGGACCGGAAACACCATATATTTT.

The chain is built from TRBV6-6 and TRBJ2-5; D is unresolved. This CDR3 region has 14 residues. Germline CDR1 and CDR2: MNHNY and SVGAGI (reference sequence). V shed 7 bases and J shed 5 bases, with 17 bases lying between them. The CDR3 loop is CASTREYSGETQYF. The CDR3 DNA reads TGTGCCAGCACCCGAGAATACTCAGGCGAGACCCAGTACTTC.

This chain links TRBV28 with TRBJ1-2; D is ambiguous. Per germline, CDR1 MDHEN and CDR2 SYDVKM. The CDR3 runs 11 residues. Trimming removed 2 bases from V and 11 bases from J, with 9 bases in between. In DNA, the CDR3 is TGTGCCAGCAGTTTAAAGTCAGGATACACCTTC. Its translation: CASSLKSGYTF.

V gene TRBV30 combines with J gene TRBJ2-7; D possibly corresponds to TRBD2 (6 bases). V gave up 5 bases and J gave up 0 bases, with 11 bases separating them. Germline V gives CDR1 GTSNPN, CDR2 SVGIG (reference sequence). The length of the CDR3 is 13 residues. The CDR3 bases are TGTGCCTGGGCCAGACTAGACTCCTACGAGCAGTACTTC. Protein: CAWARLDSYEQYF.

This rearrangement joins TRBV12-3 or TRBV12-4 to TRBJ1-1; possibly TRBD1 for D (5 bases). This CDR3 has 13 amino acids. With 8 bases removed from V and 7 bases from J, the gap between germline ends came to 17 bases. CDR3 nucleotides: TGTGCCAGCGTTATGGGGGGGGATGTTGAAGCTTTCTTT. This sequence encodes CASVMGGDVEAFF.

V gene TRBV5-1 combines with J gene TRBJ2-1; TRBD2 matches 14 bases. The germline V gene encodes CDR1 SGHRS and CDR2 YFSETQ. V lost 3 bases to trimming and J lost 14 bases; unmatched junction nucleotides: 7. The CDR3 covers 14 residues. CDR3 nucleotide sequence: TGCGCCAGCAGCTCGGGGGGACTAGCGGGAGTGGAGTTCTTC. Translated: CASSSGGLAGVEFF.

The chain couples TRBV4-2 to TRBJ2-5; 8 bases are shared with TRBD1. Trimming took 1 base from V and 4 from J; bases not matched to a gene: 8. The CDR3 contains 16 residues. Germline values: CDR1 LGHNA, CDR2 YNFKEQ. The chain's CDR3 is CASSQGLQGGGETQYF. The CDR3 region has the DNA TGTGCCAGCAGCCAAGGCCTACAGGGGGGTGGAGAGACCCAGTACTTC.

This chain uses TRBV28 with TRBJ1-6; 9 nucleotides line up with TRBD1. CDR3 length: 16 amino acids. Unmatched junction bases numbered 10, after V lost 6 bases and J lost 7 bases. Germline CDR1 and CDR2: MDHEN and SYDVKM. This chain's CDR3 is CASRGGQGLRNSPLHF. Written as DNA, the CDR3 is TGTGCCAGCAGGGGGGGACAGGGACTTCGAAATTCACCCCTCCACTTT.

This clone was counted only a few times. CDR3 DNA: TGTGCCAGCAGTTACTCAATACGAGGGAGCTATGGCTACACCTTC. Translated, it gives CASSYSIRGSYGYTF. This chain uses TRBV6-7 with TRBJ1-2, with D unclear. TRBV6-7 is an ORF, and what it does is uncertain. There are 15 residues in the CDR3. Trimming took 0 bases from V and 4 from J, leaving 12 bases between them.

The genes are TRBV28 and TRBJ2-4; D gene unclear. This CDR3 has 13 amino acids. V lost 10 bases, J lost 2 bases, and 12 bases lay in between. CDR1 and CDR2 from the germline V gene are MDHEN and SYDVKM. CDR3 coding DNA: TGTGCCACCAGGCTGAGCCCCAAAAACATTCAGTACTTC. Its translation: CATRLSPKNIQYF.

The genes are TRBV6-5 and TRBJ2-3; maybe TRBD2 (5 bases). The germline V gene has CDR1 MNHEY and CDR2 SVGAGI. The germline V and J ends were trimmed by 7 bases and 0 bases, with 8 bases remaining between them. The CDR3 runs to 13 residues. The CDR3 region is CASTTGSTDTQYF. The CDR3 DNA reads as TGTGCCAGCACGACGGGAAGCACAGATACGCAGTATTTT.

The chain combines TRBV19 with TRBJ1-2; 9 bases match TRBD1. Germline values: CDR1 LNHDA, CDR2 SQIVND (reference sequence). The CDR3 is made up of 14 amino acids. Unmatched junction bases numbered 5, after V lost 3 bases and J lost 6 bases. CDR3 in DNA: TGTGCCAGTAGTATTCGACGACAGGGGGATGGCTACACCTTC. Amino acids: CASSIRRQGDGYTF.

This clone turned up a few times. DNA of the CDR3: TGTGCCAGCAGCTCGGTAGGACAGGGGATCCTACTGGTTGGAAACACCATATATTTT. This sequence encodes CASSSVGQGILLVGNTIYF. This chain joins TRBV5-6 and TRBJ1-3; 9 bases match TRBD1. CDR3 length: 19 residues. CDR1 SGHDT and CDR2 YYEEEE come from the germline V gene. J was trimmed by 3 bases and V by 3 bases; bases with no gene match: 16.

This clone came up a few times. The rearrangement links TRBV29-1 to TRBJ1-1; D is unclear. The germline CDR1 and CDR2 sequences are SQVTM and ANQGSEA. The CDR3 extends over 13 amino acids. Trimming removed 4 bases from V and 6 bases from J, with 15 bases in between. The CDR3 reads CSVAKKMGPEAFF. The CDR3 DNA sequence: TGCAGCGTTGCTAAAAAAATGGGCCCTGAAGCTTTCTTT. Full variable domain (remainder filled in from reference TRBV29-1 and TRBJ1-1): SAVISQKPSRDICQRGTSLTIQCQVDSQVTMMFWYRQQPGQSLTLIATANQGSEATYESGFVIDKFPISRPNLTFSTLTVSNMSPEDSSIYLCSVAKKMGPEAFFGQGTRLTVV.

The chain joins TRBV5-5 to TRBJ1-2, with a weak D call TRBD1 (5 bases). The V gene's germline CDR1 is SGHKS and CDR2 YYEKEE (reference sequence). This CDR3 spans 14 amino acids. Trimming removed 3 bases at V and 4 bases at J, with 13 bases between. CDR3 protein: CASSSGSQGYGYTF. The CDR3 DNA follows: TGTGCCAGCAGCTCCGGGAGCCAGGGCTATGGCTACACCTTC.

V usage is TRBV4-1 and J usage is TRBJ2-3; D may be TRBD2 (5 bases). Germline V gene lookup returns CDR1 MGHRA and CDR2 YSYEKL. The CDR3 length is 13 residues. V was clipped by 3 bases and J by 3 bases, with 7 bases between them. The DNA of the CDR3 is TGCGCCAGCAGCCAGGAGCGGACAGATACGCAGTATTTT. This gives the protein CASSQERTDTQYF.

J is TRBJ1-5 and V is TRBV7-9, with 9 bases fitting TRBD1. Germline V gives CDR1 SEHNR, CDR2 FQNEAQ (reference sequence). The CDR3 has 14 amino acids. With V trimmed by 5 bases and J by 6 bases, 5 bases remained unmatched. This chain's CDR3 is CASSATGGSQPQHF. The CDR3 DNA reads TGTGCCAGCAGCGCCACAGGGGGCAGTCAGCCCCAGCATTTT.

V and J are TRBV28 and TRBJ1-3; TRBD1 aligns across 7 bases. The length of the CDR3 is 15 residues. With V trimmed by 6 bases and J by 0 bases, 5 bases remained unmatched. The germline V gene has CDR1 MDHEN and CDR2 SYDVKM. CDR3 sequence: CASRGDRDSGNTIYF. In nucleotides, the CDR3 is TGTGCCAGCAGGGGTGACAGGGACTCTGGAAACACCATATATTTT.

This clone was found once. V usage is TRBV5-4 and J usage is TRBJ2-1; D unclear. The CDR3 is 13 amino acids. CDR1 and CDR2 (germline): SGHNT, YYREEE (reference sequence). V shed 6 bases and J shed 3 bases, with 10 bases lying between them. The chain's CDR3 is CASTGDFYNEQFF. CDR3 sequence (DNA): TGTGCCAGCACCGGAGATTTCTACAATGAGCAGTTCTTC.

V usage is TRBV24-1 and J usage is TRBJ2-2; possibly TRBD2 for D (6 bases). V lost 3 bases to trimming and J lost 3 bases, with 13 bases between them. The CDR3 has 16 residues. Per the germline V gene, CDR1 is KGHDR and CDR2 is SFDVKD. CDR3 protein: CATSDRAGLYTGELFF. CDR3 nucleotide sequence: TGTGCCACCAGTGATAGGGCAGGACTATACACCGGGGAGCTGTTTTTT.

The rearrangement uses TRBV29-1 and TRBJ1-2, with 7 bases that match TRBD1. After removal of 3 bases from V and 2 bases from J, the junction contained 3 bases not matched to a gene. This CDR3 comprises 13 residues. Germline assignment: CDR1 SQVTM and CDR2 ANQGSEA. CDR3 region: CSVDDRVNYGYTF. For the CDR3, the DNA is TGCAGCGTTGACGACAGGGTAAACTATGGCTACACCTTC.

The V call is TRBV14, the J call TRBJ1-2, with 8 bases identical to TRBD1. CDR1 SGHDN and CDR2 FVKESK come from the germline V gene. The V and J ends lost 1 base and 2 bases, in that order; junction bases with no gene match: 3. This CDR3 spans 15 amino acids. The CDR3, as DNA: TGTGCCAGCAGCCAAGCTGGACAGGGAAACTATGGCTACACCTTC. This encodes CASSQAGQGNYGYTF.

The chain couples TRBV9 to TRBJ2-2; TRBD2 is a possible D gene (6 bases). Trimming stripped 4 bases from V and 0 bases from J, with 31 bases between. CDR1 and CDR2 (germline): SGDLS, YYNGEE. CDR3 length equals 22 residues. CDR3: CASSPQRLGSGRFPANTGELFF. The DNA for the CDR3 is TGTGCCAGCAGCCCACAAAGACTAGGATCGGGGAGGTTCCCCGCGAACACCGGGGAGCTGTTTTTT.